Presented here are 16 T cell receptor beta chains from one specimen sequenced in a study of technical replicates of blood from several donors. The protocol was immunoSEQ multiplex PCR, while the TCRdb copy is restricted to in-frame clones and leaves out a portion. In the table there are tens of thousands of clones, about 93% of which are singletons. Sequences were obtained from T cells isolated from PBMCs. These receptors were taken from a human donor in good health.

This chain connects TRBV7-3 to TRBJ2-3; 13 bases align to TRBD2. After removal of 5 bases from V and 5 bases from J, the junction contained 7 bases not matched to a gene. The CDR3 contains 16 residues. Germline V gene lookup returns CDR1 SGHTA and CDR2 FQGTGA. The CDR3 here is CASSETSGGARDTQYF. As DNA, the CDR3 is TGTGCCAGCAGCGAAACTAGCGGGGGGGCCAGAGATACGCAGTATTTT.

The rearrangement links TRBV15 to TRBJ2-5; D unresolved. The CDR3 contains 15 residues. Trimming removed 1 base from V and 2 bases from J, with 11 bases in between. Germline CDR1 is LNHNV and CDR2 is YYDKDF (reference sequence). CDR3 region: CATSRGNSLQETQYF. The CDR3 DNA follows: TGTGCCACCAGCAGAGGAAACAGTTTACAAGAGACCCAGTACTTC.

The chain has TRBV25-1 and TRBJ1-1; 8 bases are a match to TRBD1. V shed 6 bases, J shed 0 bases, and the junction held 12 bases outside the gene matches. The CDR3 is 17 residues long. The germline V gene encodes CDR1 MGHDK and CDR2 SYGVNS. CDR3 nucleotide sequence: TGTGCCAGCAGGGGGGGAGGGACAGGAGCTCTGAACACTGAAGCTTTCTTT. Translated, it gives CASRGGGTGALNTEAFF.

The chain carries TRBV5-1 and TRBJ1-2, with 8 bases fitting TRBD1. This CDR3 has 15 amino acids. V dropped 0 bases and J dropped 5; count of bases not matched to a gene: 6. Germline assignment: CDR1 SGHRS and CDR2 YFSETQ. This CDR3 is CASSLALDRGYGYTF. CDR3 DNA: TGCGCCAGCAGCTTGGCCCTAGACAGGGGATATGGCTACACCTTC.

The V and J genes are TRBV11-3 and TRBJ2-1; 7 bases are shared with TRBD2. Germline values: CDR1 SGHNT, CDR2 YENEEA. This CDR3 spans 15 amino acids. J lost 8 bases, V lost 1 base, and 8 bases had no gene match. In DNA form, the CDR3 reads TGTGCCAGCAGCTTAGGGCTAGCGGCTCCGGATGAGCAGTTCTTC. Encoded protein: CASSLGLAAPDEQFF. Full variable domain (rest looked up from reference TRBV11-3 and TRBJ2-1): EAGVVQSPRYKIIEKKQPVAFWCNPISGHNTLYWYLQNLGQGPELLIRYENEEAVDDSQLPKDRFSAERLKGVDSTLKIQPAELGDSAVYLCASSLGLAAPDEQFFGPGTRLTVL.

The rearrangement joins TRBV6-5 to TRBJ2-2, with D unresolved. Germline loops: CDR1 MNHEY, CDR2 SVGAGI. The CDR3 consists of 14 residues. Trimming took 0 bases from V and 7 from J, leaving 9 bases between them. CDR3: CASSYSSLGGELFF. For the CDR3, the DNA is TGTGCCAGCAGTTACTCGAGTCTCGGCGGGGAGCTGTTTTTT.

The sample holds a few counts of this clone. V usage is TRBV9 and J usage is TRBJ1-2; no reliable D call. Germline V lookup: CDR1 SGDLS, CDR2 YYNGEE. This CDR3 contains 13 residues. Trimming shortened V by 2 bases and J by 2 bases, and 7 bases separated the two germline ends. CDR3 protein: CASSVDSNYGYTF. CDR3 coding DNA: TGTGCCAGCAGCGTGGACTCCAACTATGGCTACACCTTC.

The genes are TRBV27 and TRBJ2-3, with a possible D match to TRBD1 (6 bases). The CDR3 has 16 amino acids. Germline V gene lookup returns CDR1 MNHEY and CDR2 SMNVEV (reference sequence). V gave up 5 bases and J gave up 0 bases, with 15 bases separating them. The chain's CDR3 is CASSAPGTRSTDTQYF. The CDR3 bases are TGTGCCAGCAGTGCACCCGGGACACGTAGCACAGATACGCAGTATTTT.

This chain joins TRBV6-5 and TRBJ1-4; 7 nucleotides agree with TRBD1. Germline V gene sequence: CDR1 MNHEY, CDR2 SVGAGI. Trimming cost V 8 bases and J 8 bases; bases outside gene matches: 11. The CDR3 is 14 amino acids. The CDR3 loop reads CASGITGAWEKLFF. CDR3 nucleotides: TGTGCCAGCGGCATAACAGGGGCCTGGGAAAAACTGTTTTTT.

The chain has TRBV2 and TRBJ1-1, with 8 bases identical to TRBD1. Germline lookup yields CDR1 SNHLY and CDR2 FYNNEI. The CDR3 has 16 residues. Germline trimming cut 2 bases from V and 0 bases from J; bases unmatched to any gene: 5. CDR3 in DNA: TGTGCCAGCAGTGAAAGGGCAGGGGGCATGAACACTGAAGCTTTCTTT. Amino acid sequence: CASSERAGGMNTEAFF.

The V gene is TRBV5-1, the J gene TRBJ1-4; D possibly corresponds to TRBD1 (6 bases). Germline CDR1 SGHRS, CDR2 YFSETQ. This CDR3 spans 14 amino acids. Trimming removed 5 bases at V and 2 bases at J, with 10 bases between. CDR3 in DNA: TGCGCCAGCAGACAACAGGGTACTAATGAAAAACTGTTTTTT. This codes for CASRQQGTNEKLFF.

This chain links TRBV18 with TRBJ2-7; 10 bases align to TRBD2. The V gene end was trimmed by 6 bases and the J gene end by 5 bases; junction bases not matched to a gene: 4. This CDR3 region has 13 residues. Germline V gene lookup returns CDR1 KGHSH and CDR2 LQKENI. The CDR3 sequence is CASSQGLANEQYF. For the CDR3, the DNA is TGTGCCAGCTCCCAGGGACTAGCGAACGAGCAGTACTTC.

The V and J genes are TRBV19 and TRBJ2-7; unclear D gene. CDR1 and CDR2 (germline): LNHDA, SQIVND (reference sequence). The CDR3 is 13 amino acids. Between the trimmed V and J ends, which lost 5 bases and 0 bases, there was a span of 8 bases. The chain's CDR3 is CASSFSTSYEQYF. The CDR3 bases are TGTGCCAGTAGTTTCAGTACCTCCTACGAGCAGTACTTC.

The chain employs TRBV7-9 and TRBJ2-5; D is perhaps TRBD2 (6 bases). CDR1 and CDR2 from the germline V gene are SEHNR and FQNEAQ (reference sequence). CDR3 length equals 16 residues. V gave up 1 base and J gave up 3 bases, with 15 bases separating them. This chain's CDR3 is CASSLGSGTLEETQYF. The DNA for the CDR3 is TGTGCCAGCAGCTTAGGGTCGGGGACTCTAGAAGAGACCCAGTACTTC.

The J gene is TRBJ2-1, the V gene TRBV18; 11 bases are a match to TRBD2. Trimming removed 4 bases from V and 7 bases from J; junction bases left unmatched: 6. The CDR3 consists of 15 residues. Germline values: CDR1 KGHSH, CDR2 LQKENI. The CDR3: CASSLSGGARNEQFF. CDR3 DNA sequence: TGTGCCAGCTCACTTAGCGGGGGGGCCAGGAATGAGCAGTTCTTC. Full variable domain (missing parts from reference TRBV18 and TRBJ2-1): NAGVMQNPRHLVRRRGQEARLRCSPMKGHSHVYWYRQLPEEGLKFMVYLQKENIIDESGMPKERFSAEFPKEGPSILRIQQVVRGDSAAYFCASSLSGGARNEQFFGPGTRLTVL.

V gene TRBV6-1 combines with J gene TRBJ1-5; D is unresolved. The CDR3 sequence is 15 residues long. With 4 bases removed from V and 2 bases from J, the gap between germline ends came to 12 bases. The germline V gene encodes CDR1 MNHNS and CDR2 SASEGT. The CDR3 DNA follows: TGTGCCAGCAGTGGAGCAGTTAGAGGCAATCAGCCCCAGCATTTT. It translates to CASSGAVRGNQPQHF.